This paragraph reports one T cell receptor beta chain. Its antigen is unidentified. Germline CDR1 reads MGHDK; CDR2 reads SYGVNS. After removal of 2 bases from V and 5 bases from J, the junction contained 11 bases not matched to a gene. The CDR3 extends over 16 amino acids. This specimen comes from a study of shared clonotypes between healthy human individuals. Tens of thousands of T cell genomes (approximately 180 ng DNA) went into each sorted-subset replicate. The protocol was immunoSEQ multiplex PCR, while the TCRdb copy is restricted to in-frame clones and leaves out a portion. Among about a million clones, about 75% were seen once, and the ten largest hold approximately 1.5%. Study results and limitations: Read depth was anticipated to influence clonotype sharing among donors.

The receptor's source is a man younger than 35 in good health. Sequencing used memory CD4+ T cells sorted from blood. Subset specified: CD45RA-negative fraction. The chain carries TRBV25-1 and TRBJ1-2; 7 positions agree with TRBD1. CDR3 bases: TGTGCCAGCAGTGAACCGGGACAGACCTGGGTTTATGGCTACACCTTC. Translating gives CASSEPGQTWVYGYTF.